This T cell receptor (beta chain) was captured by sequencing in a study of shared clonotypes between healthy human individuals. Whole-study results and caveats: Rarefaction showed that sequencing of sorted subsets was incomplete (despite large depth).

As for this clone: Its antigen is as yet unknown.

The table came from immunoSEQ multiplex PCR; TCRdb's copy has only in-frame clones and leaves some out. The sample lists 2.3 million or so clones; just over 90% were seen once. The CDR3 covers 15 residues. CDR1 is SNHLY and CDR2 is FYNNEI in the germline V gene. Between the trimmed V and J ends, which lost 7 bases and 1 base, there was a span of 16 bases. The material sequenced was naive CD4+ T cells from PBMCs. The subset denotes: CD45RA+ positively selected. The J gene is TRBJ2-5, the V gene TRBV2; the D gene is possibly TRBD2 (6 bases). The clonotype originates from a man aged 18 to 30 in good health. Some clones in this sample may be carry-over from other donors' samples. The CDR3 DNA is TGTGCCAGCAAACCTAGAGCGGGCGCCCAAGAGACCCAGTACTTC. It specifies CASKPRAGAQETQYF.